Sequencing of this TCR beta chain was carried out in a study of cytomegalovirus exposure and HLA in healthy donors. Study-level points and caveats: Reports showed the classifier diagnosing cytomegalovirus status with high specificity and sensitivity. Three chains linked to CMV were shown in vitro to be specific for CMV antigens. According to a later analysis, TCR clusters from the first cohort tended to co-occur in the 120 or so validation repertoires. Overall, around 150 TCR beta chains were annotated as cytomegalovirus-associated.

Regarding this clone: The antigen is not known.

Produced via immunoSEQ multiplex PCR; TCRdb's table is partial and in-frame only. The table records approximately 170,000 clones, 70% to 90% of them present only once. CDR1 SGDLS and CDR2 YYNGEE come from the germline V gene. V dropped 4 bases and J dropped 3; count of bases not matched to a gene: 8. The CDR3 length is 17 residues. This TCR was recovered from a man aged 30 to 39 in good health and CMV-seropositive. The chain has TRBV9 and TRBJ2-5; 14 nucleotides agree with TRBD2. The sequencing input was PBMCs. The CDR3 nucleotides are TGTGCCAGCAGCTCGGGACTAGCGGGGGCTCAGGAAGAGACCCAGTACTTC. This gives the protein CASSSGLAGAQEETQYF.